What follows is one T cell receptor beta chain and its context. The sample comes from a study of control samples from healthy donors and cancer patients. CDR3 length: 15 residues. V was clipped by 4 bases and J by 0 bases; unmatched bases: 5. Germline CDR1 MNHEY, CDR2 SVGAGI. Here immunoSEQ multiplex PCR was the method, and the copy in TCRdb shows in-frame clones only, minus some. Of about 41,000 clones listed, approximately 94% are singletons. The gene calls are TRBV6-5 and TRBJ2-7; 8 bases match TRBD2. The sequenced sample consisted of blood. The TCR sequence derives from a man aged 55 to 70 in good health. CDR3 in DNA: TGTGCCAGCAGTTCCAGCGGGAGCCTCTCCTACGAGCAGTACTTC. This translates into CASSSSGSLSYEQYF.